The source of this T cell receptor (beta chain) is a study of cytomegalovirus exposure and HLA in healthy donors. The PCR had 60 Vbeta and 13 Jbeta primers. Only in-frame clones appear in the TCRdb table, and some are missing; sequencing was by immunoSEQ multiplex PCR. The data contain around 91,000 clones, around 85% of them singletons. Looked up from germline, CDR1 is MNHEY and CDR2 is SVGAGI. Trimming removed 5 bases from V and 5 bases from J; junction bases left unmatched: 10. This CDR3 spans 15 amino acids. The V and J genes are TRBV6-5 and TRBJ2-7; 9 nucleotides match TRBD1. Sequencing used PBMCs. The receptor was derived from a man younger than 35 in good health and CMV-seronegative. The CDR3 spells CASSAWGQGVHEQYF. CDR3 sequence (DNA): TGTGCCAGCAGTGCCTGGGGACAGGGAGTCCACGAGCAGTACTTC.